These T cell receptor beta chains were read from a single sample in a study of cytomegalovirus exposure and HLA in healthy donors. Clones were read by immunoSEQ multiplex PCR, and TCRdb kept only the in-frame ones, dropping some. The sample has 50,000 or so clones, over 60% seen once. Sequencing was done on a sample of PBMCs. The receptors derive from a woman aged 40 to 50 in good health and CMV-seropositive. CDR3s include the opening cysteine and the closing phenylalanine or tryptophan. A D gene is named only where the DNA matches it firmly. Some rows have no size entry. The others give once, few or many, or a class for an expanded clone.

TRBJ2-3	TRBV14	TRBD1	NA	TGTGCCAGCAGCCAAGAGGTGTGGACAGGGAGCACAGATACGCAGTATTTT	CASSQEVWTGSTDTQYF
TRBJ2-1	TRBV19	NA	NA	TGTGCCAGTCTTAAAAGGGGTTACAATGAGCAGTTCTTC	CASLKRGYNEQFF
TRBJ1-2	TRBV5-6	TRBD1	NA	TGTGCCAGCAGCTTGACACAGGGGAGCACCTATGGCTACACCTTC	CASSLTQGSTYGYTF
TRBJ2-7	TRBV19	NA	NA	TGTGCCAGTAGTCTCAGGACAGTTTCCATCGAGCAGTACTTC	CASSLRTVSIEQYF
TRBJ1-2	TRBV28	NA	NA	TGTGCCAGCAGTATAGTCTATGGCTACACCTTC	CASSIVYGYTF
TRBJ2-1	TRBV6-5	TRBD2	NA	TGTGCCAGCAGTTCCAAATCACTAGCGGGGGGGCTGTTGCAGTTCTTC	CASSSKSLAGGLLQFF
TRBJ1-2	TRBV5-4	TRBD1	NA	TGTGCCAGCAGCGGGGGACAGGGCCGCACCCTACTAGAGGGCTACACCTTC	CASSGGQGRTLLEGYTF
TRBJ2-1	TRBV18	NA	NA	TGTGCCAGCTCTATGGACGAGGGCGGTGAGCAGTTCTTC	CASSMDEGGEQFF
TRBJ2-7	TRBV9	NA	NA	TGTGCCAGCAGCGTAGGGCAACGGGGGAGTCTGTACGAGCAGTACTTC	CASSVGQRGSLYEQYF
TRBJ1-3	TRBV29-1	NA	NA	TGCAGCGTCGTACAGACCAGCTCTGGAAACACCATATATTTT	CSVVQTSSGNTIYF
TRBJ2-7	TRBV27	NA	once	TGTGCCAGCAGTACGACTAAGGGCGAGCAGTACTTC	CASSTTKGEQYF
TRBJ1-2	TRBV7-3	NA	NA	TGTGCCAGCAGCCCGGTGGGGGAGGGGGGGGATGGCTACACCTTC	CASSPVGEGGDGYTF
TRBJ2-1	TRBV30	TRBD2	NA	TGTGCCTGGAGTGTACTAGCGCGGGTTAATGAGCAGTTCTTC	CAWSVLARVNEQFF
TRBJ1-5	TRBV30	NA	NA	TGTGCCTGGAGTGAAGCTTCACGTAGCAATCAGCCCCAGCATTTT	CAWSEASRSNQPQHF
TRBJ2-1	TRBV15	TRBD2	NA	TGTGCCACCCGCTTTAGCGGGAGCTCCTACAATGAGCAGTTCTTC	CATRFSGSSYNEQFF
TRBJ2-5	TRBV7-9	TRBD1	NA	TGTGCCAGCAGCGCAAGACAGGGCCAAGAGACCCAGTACTTC	CASSARQGQETQYF
TRBJ1-2	TRBV6-1	TRBD1	NA	TGTGCCAGCAATACAGGGGGCGACTATGGCTACACCTTC	CASNTGGDYGYTF
TRBJ2-2	TRBV18	NA	NA	TGTGCCAGCTCACCACCGAGGAGGGCAGAAGGGGCCGGGGAGCTGTTTTTT	CASSPPRRAEGAGELFF
TRBJ1-1	TRBV6-6	NA	few	TGTGCCAGCAGTTACTCGGTGGCCGTTCGCTCTGAAGCTTTCTTT	CASSYSVAVRSEAFF
TRBJ2-7	TRBV7-9	NA	NA	TGTGCCAGCAGCTTAGATCCGGGCTACGAGCAGTACTTC	CASSLDPGYEQYF
TRBJ1-3	TRBV11-2	NA	NA	TGTGCCAGCAGCTCGTTCGTGCGGAGAGGTGACACCATATATTTT	CASSSFVRRGDTIYF
TRBJ1-1	TRBV7-9	NA	NA	TGTGCCAGCTCATTGGGCGATTTCGGCACTGAAGCTTTCTTT	CASSLGDFGTEAFF
TRBJ2-1	TRBV15	NA	NA	TGTGCCACCAGCCACCAAAGAGGAGGGCAGGATGAGCAGTTCTTC	CATSHQRGGQDEQFF
TRBJ1-1	TRBV10-3	TRBD1	NA	TGTGCCATCAGCCCGGACAGGGCGAACACTGAAGCTTTCTTT	CAISPDRANTEAFF
TRBJ2-1	TRBV18	NA	NA	TGTGCCAGCTCACCACCGACGAGGCTGAATGAGCAGTTCTTC	CASSPPTRLNEQFF
TRBJ2-7	TRBV2	NA	NA	TGTGCCAGCAGTGTCGAGACCTACGAGCAGTACTTC	CASSVETYEQYF
TRBJ1-4	TRBV7-2	NA	NA	TGTGCCAGCAGCTGGGGGAGGGTTAATGAAAAACTGTTTTTT	CASSWGRVNEKLFF
TRBJ1-4	TRBV6-5	TRBD1	NA	TGTGCCAGCAGTCGACAGGGGGCGAGGGAAAAACTGTTTTTT	CASSRQGAREKLFF
TRBJ1-5	TRBV6-5	TRBD1	once	TGTGCCAGGTCTTTCTTGGGACAGCTTAATCAGCCCCAGCATTTT	CARSFLGQLNQPQHF
TRBJ1-4	TRBV7-8	TRBD1	NA	TGTGCCAGCCTACCTCAGGGGGCTGGTCGTGGCGGTGAAAAACTGTTTTTT	CASLPQGAGRGGEKLFF
TRBJ2-2	TRBV7-2	TRBD2	once	TGTGCCAGCAGCTTAGCAGCGGGGGCCCCCGGGGAGCTGTTTTTT	CASSLAAGAPGELFF
TRBJ1-1	TRBV6-5	NA	NA	TGTGCCAGCAGTGCGTCGGGAAACACTGAAGCTTTCTTT	CASSASGNTEAFF
TRBJ2-3	TRBV5-1	TRBD2	NA	TGCGCCAGCACTAAGGGACTATTTTCAGATACGCAGTATTTT	CASTKGLFSDTQYF
TRBJ1-3	TRBV7-7	NA	NA	TGTGCCAGCAGCTTAGATGGAGGATCTGGAAACACCATATATTTT	CASSLDGGSGNTIYF
TRBJ2-1	TRBV28	NA	NA	TGTGCCAGCCGCAGCTACAATGAGCAGTTCTTC	CASRSYNEQFF
TRBJ2-1	TRBV7-3	NA	NA	TGTGCCAGCAGCCCCAACTACAATGAGCAGTTCTTC	CASSPNYNEQFF
TRBJ1-5	TRBV5-1	NA	NA	TGCGCCAGCAGTGGAGGGGCACCGACAGCTAATCAGCCCCAGCATTTT	CASSGGAPTANQPQHF
TRBJ1-2	TRBV18	NA	NA	TGTGCCAGCTCACCGTCCACACCCGGGTTGAAAAACTATGGCTACACCTTC	CASSPSTPGLKNYGYTF